These 10 T cell receptor beta chains share one sample of origin, sequenced in a study of blood T cell repertoires in COVID-19. Sequencing was performed with immunoSEQ multiplex PCR; in TCRdb, only in-frame clones are kept and a portion is missing. Counted here are tens of thousands of clones, around 80% occurring once; the ten biggest clones make up about 14%. The sequencing input was peripheral blood. The receptors were gathered from a woman of 80 years or more with acute or convalescent COVID-19.

The CDR3 here is CASSMVGSQGRRTEAFF. CDR3 coding DNA: TGTGCCAGTAGTATGGTGGGGTCACAGGGGAGACGGACTGAAGCTTTCTTT. The chain couples TRBV19 to TRBJ1-1; 7 bases match TRBD1. With V trimmed by 3 bases and J by 5 bases, 15 bases remained unmatched. This CDR3 contains 17 residues. The germline V gene encodes CDR1 LNHDA and CDR2 SQIVND (reference sequence). Based on the CDR3 plus reference TRBV19 and TRBJ1-1, the full variable domain is DGGITQSPKYLFRKEGQNVTLSCEQNLNHDAMYWYRQDPGQGLRLIYYSQIVNDFQKGDIAEGYSVSREKKESFPLTVTSAQKNPTAFYLCASSMVGSQGRRTEAFFGQGTRLTVV.

This clone was recorded only once. The V gene is TRBV10-3, the J gene TRBJ1-5; D is undetermined. Trimming stripped 2 bases from V and 9 bases from J, with 11 bases between. The germline V gene has CDR1 ENHRY and CDR2 SYGVKD. This CDR3 is 13 amino acids long. The CDR3 reads CAISEGESLPQHF. The CDR3 bases are TGTGCCATCAGTGAGGGGGAGTCGCTGCCCCAGCATTTT.

J is TRBJ2-2 and V is TRBV7-2; D is unresolved. The CDR3 contains 15 residues. V was cut by 1 base and J by 6 bases, with 12 bases left in between. The V gene's germline CDR1 is SGHTA and CDR2 FQGNSA. CDR3 region: CASSLVGRSAGELFF. The CDR3 DNA reads TGTGCCAGCAGCTTAGTAGGCAGGTCCGCCGGGGAGCTGTTTTTT.

V usage is TRBV5-5 and J usage is TRBJ2-7; 12 bases align to TRBD1. Looked up from germline, CDR1 is SGHKS and CDR2 is YYEKEE (reference sequence). The ends lost 4 bases at V and 2 bases at J; junction bases unmatched: 4. The CDR3 totals 15 residues. The CDR3 DNA reads TGTGCCAGCAGCCCGGGACAGGGGGCTGCCTACGAGCAGTACTTC. Amino acids: CASSPGQGAAYEQYF. The full variable domain, rest sourced from reference TRBV5-5 and TRBJ2-7, is DAGVTQSPTHLIKTRGQQVTLRCSPISGHKSVSWYQQVLGQGPQFIFQYYEKEERGRGNFPDRFSARQFPNYSSELNVNALLLGDSALYLCASSPGQGAAYEQYFGPGTRLTVT.

This chain links TRBV5-1 with TRBJ2-1; D possibly corresponds to TRBD2 (8 bases). CDR3 length: 14 residues. Germline CDR1 SGHRS, CDR2 YFSETQ. The germline V and J ends were trimmed by 4 bases and 8 bases, with 16 bases remaining between them. The CDR3 DNA reads as TGCGCCAGCAGCCCGGGACTAGGGGGCGATGAGCAGTTCTTC. Encoded protein: CASSPGLGGDEQFF.

The genes are TRBV11-3 and TRBJ1-1, with TRBD1 matching over 9 bases. The CDR3 is 15 residues long. Germline lookup yields CDR1 SGHNT and CDR2 YENEEA. V lost 0 bases to trimming and J lost 1 base; unmatched junction nucleotides: 0. CDR3 region: CASSLEDRGNTEAFF. CDR3 DNA sequence: TGTGCCAGCAGCTTAGAGGACAGGGGGAACACTGAAGCTTTCTTT.

The J gene is TRBJ2-3, the V gene TRBV20-1; 9 nucleotides line up with TRBD2. This CDR3 comprises 17 residues. Germline trimming cut 3 bases from V and 2 bases from J; bases unmatched to any gene: 12. Germline V gives CDR1 DFQATT, CDR2 SNEGSKA (reference sequence). CDR3 nucleotides: TGCAGTGCTAGTGCCCGGGTGAGCGGGGGGATCACAGATACGCAGTATTTT. Translating it yields CSASARVSGGITDTQYF.

V gene TRBV11-2 combines with J gene TRBJ1-5; D is possibly TRBD1 (6 bases). CDR1 and CDR2 from the germline V gene are SGHAT and FQNNGV. The CDR3 length is 15 residues. V was pared by 1 base and J by 4 bases, with 11 bases between. The CDR3 is CASSLGVQGNQPQHF. CDR3 nucleotide sequence: TGTGCCAGCAGCTTAGGGGTTCAGGGGAATCAGCCCCAGCATTTT. Together with reference TRBV11-2 and TRBJ1-5, the CDR3 gives the full variable domain: EAGVAQSPRYKIIEKRQSVAFWCNPISGHATLYWYQQILGQGPKLLIQFQNNGVVDDSQLPKDRFSAERLKGVDSTLKIQPAKLEDSAVYLCASSLGVQGNQPQHFGDGTRLSIL.

This clone appeared a single time. V and J are TRBV3-1 (or the pseudogene TRBV3-2) and TRBJ2-1; 8 bases match TRBD2. Germline CDR1 LGHDT, CDR2 YNNKEL (reference sequence). With 0 bases clipped from V and 11 bases from J, the junction kept 3 bases outside the gene matches. CDR3 length: 13 residues. The CDR3 region is CASSQEKRGQQFF. The CDR3 DNA reads TGTGCCAGCAGCCAAGAGAAGCGGGGGCAGCAGTTCTTC.

This chain joins TRBV6-5 and TRBJ1-4; unclear D gene. The germline V and J ends were trimmed by 5 bases and 7 bases, with 11 bases remaining between them. The CDR3 loop spans 13 amino acids. Germline CDR1 MNHEY, CDR2 SVGAGI. The DNA for the CDR3 is TGTGCCAGCAGTCGGGTGGGTGGTGAAAAACTGTTTTTT. It translates to CASSRVGGEKLFF.